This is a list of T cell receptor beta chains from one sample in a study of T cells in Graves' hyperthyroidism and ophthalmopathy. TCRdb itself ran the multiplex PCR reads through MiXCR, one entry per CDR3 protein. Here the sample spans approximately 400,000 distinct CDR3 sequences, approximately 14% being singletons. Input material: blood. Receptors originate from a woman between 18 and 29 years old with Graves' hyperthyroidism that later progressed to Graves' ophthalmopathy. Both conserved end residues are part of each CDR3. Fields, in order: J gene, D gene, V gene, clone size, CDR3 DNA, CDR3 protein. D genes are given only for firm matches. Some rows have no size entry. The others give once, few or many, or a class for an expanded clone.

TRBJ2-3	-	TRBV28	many	TGTGCCAGCAGACGAACCAGGACTGGAGACACAGATACGCAGTATTTT	CASRRTRTGDTDTQYF
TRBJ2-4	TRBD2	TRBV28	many	TGTGCCAGCAGTCCATCTAGCGGGAGGGAGTTGAACATTCAGTACTTC	CASSPSSGRELNIQYF
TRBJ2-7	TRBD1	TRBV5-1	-	TGCGCCAGCAGCTTGGACCGGACAGGGAGCTCCTACGAGCAGTACTTC	CASSLDRTGSSYEQYF
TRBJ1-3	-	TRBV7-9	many	TGTGCCAGCAGTAGGGGTCCAACTGGAAACACCATATATTTT	CASSRGPTGNTIYF
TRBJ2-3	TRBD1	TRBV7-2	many	TGTGCCAGCAGCTTCGGTGGGACAGGGGGCACAGATACGCAGTATTTT	CASSFGGTGGTDTQYF
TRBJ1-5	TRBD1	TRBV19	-	TGTGCCAGCCAGAGGGAGGGACAGGGCATTTCTTGGCCCCAGCATTTT	CASQREGQGISWPQHF
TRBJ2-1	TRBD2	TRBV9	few	TGTGCCTGCAGCCCCCGGGGGGGGTTCAGGTACAATGAGCAGTTCTTC	CACSPRGGFRYNEQFF
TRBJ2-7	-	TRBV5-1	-	TGCGCCAGCAGCTCTACCTTTCGGGACACTAACCTTAAGGAGTACTTC	CASSSTFRDTNLKEYF
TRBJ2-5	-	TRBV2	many	TGTGCCAGCAGTCCCGCAAAAGAGACCCAGTACTTC	CASSPAKETQYF
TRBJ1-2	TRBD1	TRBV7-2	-	TGTGCCAGCAGGAGAGGGGACAGGGCTTATGGTGGCTACACCTTC	CASRRGDRAYGGYTF
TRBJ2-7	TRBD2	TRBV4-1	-	TGCGCCAGCAGCCAAGAAGGGACTAGCGGCTCCTACGAGCAGTACTTC	CASSQEGTSGSYEQYF
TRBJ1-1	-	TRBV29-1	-	TGCAGCGTTAACAGGAACACTGAAGCTTTCTTT	CSVNRNTEAFF
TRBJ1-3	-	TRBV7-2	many	TGTGCCAGCAGCCCCCTACAGGCAAGCTCTGGAAACACCATATATTTT	CASSPLQASSGNTIYF
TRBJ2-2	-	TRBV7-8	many	TGTGCCAGCAGCTTAGTTCTAGTCGGGGAGCTGTTTTTT	CASSLVLVGELFF
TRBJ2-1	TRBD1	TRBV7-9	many	TGTGCCAGCAGCCCGGACAGGGGGCTCAATGAGCAGTTCTTC	CASSPDRGLNEQFF
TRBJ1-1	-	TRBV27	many	TGTGCCAGCAGTTTATTAGCCACAACGCTGAACACTGAAGCTTTCTTT	CASSLLATTLNTEAFF
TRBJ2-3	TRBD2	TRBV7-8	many	TGTGCCAGCAGCTTGGGGACTAGCGGGGTCCTCTTCACAGATACGCAGTATTTT	CASSLGTSGVLFTDTQYF
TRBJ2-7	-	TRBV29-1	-	TGCAGCGTTCGGGCGGACGCCTACGAGCAGTACTTC	CSVRADAYEQYF
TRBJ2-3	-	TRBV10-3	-	TGTGCCATCAGTGCTGCAGATACGCAGTATTTT	CAISAADTQYF
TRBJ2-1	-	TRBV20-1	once	TGCAGTGCTACCCTAGACCGGAGCTCCTACAATGAGCAGTTCTTC	CSATLDRSSYNEQFF
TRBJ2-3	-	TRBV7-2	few	TGTGCCAGCAGCTCAGTGTTGGACTACTCTAGCACAGATACGCAGTATTTT	CASSSVLDYSSTDTQYF